This record concerns one T cell receptor (beta chain) sequence. This record comes from a study of blood T cell repertoires in COVID-19. For the study at large: Italy, Spain and the United States were the sources of the convalescent and acute COVID-19 samples. PBMCs, B-cell-depleted T cells, or T cells provided the cDNA or gDNA that made up the material.

Trimming removed 5 bases at V and 6 bases at J, with 13 bases between. This CDR3 has 14 residues. Germline V gives CDR1 SGHTA, CDR2 FQGTGA. In the authors' workflow: Reference gene primers were amplified, and this amplification served to estimate nucleated cell counts. Clones were read by immunoSEQ multiplex PCR, and TCRdb kept only the in-frame ones, dropping some. The V and J calls and the clone size are those of that table, but D and trimming were determined from the DNA. The sample carries 200,000 to 250,000 clones, roughly 84% recorded once. The sequence was obtained from a woman aged 25 to 39 who had recovered from COVID-19. Sequencing was performed on peripheral blood. The rearrangement joins TRBV7-3 to TRBJ2-2, with D tentatively TRBD1 (5 bases). The CDR3: CASSKSGFSGELFF. The CDR3 nucleotides are TGTGCCAGCAGCAAATCAGGGTTCTCCGGGGAGCTGTTTTTT.